This entry lists 17 T cell receptor beta chains sequenced from one sample in a study of T-cell reconstitution after alpha-beta-depleted transplantation in children. Preparation of the TCRbeta library used unique molecular identifiers. TCRdb ran MiXCR on the PCR reads and lists one entry per CDR3 protein. The sample consists of 300,000 to 400,000 distinct CDR3 sequences, 16% of them appearing once. The input for sequencing was PBMCs, mostly from graft donor cells, taken 360 days after TCRalphabeta/CD19-depleted stem cell transplant. These receptors were obtained from a male patient aged 2-10 years who had a stem cell transplant for acute lymphoblastic leukemia, so the T cells may come from the graft donor.

The sample holds a few counts of this clonotype. The chain combines TRBV7-3 with TRBJ2-2; 9 nucleotides match TRBD1. After removal of 3 bases from V and 5 bases from J, the junction contained 13 bases not matched to a gene. Looked up from germline, CDR1 is SGHTA and CDR2 is FQGTGA. This CDR3 is built from 18 residues. In DNA form, the CDR3 reads TGTGCCAGCAGCTTGAGGGGTCCGGGACAGGGTAAAACCGGGGAGCTGTTTTTT. It yields the protein CASSLRGPGQGKTGELFF.

The sample holds a few counts of this clonotype. The chain's CDR3 is CASSSDGTGTTHYEQYF. In DNA form, the CDR3 reads TGTGCCAGCAGTTCTGACGGTACCGGGACTACCCACTACGAGCAGTACTTC. This chain uses TRBV28 with TRBJ2-7; 7 bases agree with TRBD2. Germline V gives CDR1 MDHEN, CDR2 SYDVKM. The V and J ends lost 4 bases and 3 bases, in that order; junction bases with no gene match: 15. This CDR3 is 17 amino acids long.

The chain carries TRBV5-1 and TRBJ1-4; D gene ambiguous. The V gene's germline CDR1 is SGHRS and CDR2 YFSETQ. The CDR3 covers 15 residues. V gave up 5 bases and J gave up 4 bases, with 15 bases separating them. CDR3: CASSDRAVDNEKLFF. CDR3 DNA sequence: TGCGCCAGCAGTGATAGGGCGGTGGATAATGAAAAACTGTTTTTT.

This clonotype was seen a handful of times. V usage is TRBV5-1 and J usage is TRBJ2-4; D might be TRBD2 (6 bases). V lost 3 bases and J 0 bases, leaving 13 bases between the germline ends. Germline values: CDR1 SGHRS, CDR2 YFSETQ. The CDR3 sequence is 16 residues long. The CDR3 DNA follows: TGCGCCAGCAGCTCGGGGGATCTCATAGCCAAAAACATTCAGTACTTC. Protein: CASSSGDLIAKNIQYF.

This clonotype was counted between two and nine times. The chain combines TRBV18 with TRBJ1-4; no reliable D call. V gave up 1 base and J gave up 3 bases, with 15 bases separating them. This CDR3 is 17 amino acids long. CDR1 is KGHSH, CDR2 LQKENI, per germline. CDR3 amino acids: CASSPLEIGLANEKLFF. CDR3 in DNA: TGTGCCAGCTCACCACTCGAGATTGGCCTAGCTAATGAAAAACTGTTTTTT. Complete variable domain (other parts from reference TRBV18 and TRBJ1-4): NAGVMQNPRHLVRRRGQEARLRCSPMKGHSHVYWYRQLPEEGLKFMVYLQKENIIDESGMPKERFSAEFPKEGPSILRIQQVVRGDSAAYFCASSPLEIGLANEKLFFGSGTQLSVL.

This chain connects TRBV6-2 or TRBV6-3 to TRBJ1-5; 10 bases fit TRBD1. The CDR3 covers 18 residues. The ends lost 7 bases at V and 3 bases at J; junction bases unmatched: 15. Germline values: CDR1 MNHEY, CDR2 SVGEGT. CDR3 sequence: CASTRGQGVPRDNQPQHF. The CDR3 region has the DNA TGTGCCAGCACTAGAGGACAGGGGGTCCCTCGTGACAATCAGCCCCAGCATTTT.

This clonotype was observed a few times. This CDR3 reads CASSLRLAGALKGDEYEQYF. CDR3 nucleotide sequence: TGTGCCAGCAGTCTACGACTAGCGGGAGCTTTAAAGGGAGATGAGTACGAGCAGTACTTC. The chain has TRBV28 and TRBJ2-7, with 12 bases aligning to TRBD2. This CDR3 is built from 20 residues. Germline V gene data show CDR1 as MDHEN and CDR2 as SYDVKM. The trim removed 5 bases at V and 4 bases at J, leaving 21 bases unmatched. The full variable domain, with the rest looked up from reference TRBV28 and TRBJ2-7, is DVKVTQSSRYLVKRTGEKVFLECVQDMDHENMFWYRQDPGLGLRLIYFSYDVKMKEKGDIPEGYSVSREKKERFSLILESASTNQTSMYLCASSLRLAGALKGDEYEQYFGPGTRLTVT.

There are a few counts of this clonotype. V is TRBV5-1 and J is TRBJ2-3; no definite D call. CDR3 length: 13 residues. Germline lookup yields CDR1 SGHRS and CDR2 YFSETQ. Trimming removed 8 bases from V and 2 bases from J, with 12 bases in between. The CDR3, as DNA: TGCGCCAGTGGTGCACCCTCCACAGATACGCAGTATTTT. Protein sequence: CASGAPSTDTQYF.

The V and J genes are TRBV9 and TRBJ2-1, with 9 positions matching TRBD1. Germline trimming cut 2 bases from V and 0 bases from J; bases unmatched to any gene: 15. Germline CDR1 and CDR2: SGDLS and YYNGEE. This CDR3 region has 20 residues. CDR3 DNA: TGTGCCAGCAGCGTCGCCGGGACAGGGTTTTTCTCCTTCTCCTACAATGAGCAGTTCTTC. It codes for CASSVAGTGFFSFSYNEQFF.

The chain employs TRBV10-3 and TRBJ2-7; 8 bases are shared with TRBD1. This CDR3 is 16 amino acids long. V lost 6 bases and J lost 4; bases outside the gene matches: 14. CDR1 is ENHRY and CDR2 is SYGVKD in the germline V gene. CDR3: CAIRGGLGQARYEQYF. The CDR3 DNA follows: TGTGCCATCAGGGGGGGCCTGGGACAGGCAAGATACGAGCAGTACTTC.

This chain links TRBV10-3 with TRBJ2-7; 11 bases align to TRBD2. CDR3 size: 14 residues. V lost 0 bases to trimming and J lost 10 bases; unmatched junction nucleotides: 5. CDR1 ENHRY and CDR2 SYGVKD come from the germline V gene. CDR3 region: CAISESTSGKHQYF. CDR3 DNA: TGTGCCATCAGTGAGTCGACTAGCGGGAAGCATCAGTACTTC.

This clonotype was seen a handful of times. The chain couples TRBV6-2 or TRBV6-3 to TRBJ2-3; 10 positions match TRBD2. Per the germline V gene, CDR1 is MNHEY and CDR2 is SVGEGT. V lost 5 bases and J lost 4; bases outside the gene matches: 3. The CDR3 is 14 amino acids. The CDR3 region has the DNA TGTGCCAGCAGTAGGACTAGCGGATCAGATACGCAGTATTTT. Translating gives CASSRTSGSDTQYF.

The gene calls are TRBV12-3 or TRBV12-4 and TRBJ2-4; D gene ambiguous. There are 16 residues in the CDR3. The germline V and J ends were trimmed by 3 bases and 0 bases, with 12 bases remaining between them. The CDR3, as DNA: TGTGCCAGCAGTTTCGGGTCCCCTCTAGCCAAAAACATTCAGTACTTC. Protein: CASSFGSPLAKNIQYF.

In this sample, this clonotype turned up a few times. The V and J genes are TRBV9 and TRBJ2-1; D remains unclear. V was shortened by 0 bases and J by 7 bases, with 17 bases between the two germline ends. The CDR3 consists of 16 residues. Germline-derived CDR1 and CDR2 are SGDLS and YYNGEE. The CDR3 loop reads CASSVEESYVMNEQFF. CDR3 coding DNA: TGTGCCAGCAGCGTAGAGGAATCATACGTTATGAATGAGCAGTTCTTC.

This chain uses TRBV28 with TRBJ2-2, with 7 positions matching TRBD2. The junction had 9 bases not matched to a gene; V was cut back by 3 bases and J by 2 bases. Germline CDR1 MDHEN, CDR2 SYDVKM. This CDR3 has 17 amino acids. The CDR3 protein is CASSFPTSRVNTGELFF. Here the CDR3 DNA reads TGTGCCAGCAGTTTTCCGACTAGCCGGGTCAACACCGGGGAGCTGTTTTTT.

This clonotype has more than one count but fewer than ten. This chain links TRBV7-6 with TRBJ1-6; 7 nucleotides agree with TRBD1. With 6 bases clipped from V and 7 bases from J, the junction kept 18 bases outside the gene matches. CDR3 length equals 18 residues. Germline CDR1 SGHVS, CDR2 FNYEAQ. Written as DNA, the CDR3 is TGTGCCAGCAGTTTGGAGCAGGGGGTCACTGGGCTCAATTCACCCCTCCACTTT. This translates into CASSLEQGVTGLNSPLHF. Supplemented by reference TRBV7-6 and TRBJ1-6, the full variable domain reads GAGVSQSPRYKVTKRGQDVALRCDPISGHVSLYWYRQALGQGPEFLTYFNYEAQQDKSGLPNDRFSAERPEGSISTLTIQRTEQRDSAMYRCASSLEQGVTGLNSPLHFGNGTRLTVT.

This rearrangement joins TRBV6-2 or TRBV6-3 to TRBJ2-2; the D call may be TRBD1 or TRBD2 (5 bases each). Germline CDR1 is MNHEY and CDR2 is SVGEGT. The CDR3 contains 17 residues. Trimming removed 2 bases at V and 10 bases at J, with 23 bases between. CDR3: CASSYDPSGTLVPELFF. CDR3 in DNA: TGTGCCAGCAGTTACGACCCTTCCGGGACCCTAGTTCCGGAGCTGTTTTTT.